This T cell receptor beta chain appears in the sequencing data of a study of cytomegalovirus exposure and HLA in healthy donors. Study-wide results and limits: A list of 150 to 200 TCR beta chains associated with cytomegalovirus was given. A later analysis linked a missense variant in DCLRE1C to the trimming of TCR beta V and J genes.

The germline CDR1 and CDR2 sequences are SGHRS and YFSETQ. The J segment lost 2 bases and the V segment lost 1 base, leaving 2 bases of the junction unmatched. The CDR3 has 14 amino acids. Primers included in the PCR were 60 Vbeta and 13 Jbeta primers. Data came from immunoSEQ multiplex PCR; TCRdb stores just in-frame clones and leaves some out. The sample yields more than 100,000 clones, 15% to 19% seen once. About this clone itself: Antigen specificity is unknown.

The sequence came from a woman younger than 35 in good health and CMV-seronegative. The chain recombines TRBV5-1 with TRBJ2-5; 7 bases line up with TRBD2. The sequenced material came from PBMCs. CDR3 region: CASSLTSAQETQYF. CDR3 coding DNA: TGCGCCAGCAGCTTGACTAGCGCGCAAGAGACCCAGTACTTC.